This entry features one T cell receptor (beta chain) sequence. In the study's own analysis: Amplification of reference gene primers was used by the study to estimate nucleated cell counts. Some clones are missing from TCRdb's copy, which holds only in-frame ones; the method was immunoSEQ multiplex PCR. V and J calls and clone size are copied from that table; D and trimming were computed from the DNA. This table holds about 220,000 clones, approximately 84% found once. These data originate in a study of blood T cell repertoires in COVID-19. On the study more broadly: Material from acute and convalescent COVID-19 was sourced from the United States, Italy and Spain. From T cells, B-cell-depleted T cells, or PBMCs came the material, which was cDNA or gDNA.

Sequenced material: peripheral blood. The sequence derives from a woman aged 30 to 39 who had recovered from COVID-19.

CDR3 protein: CASSRTQGPDQPQHF. CDR3 sequence (DNA): TGTGCCAGCAGTCGGACACAGGGACCCGATCAGCCCCAGCATTTT. The chain uses TRBV28 and TRBJ1-5; D is perhaps TRBD1 (6 bases). V lost 5 bases and J 5 bases, leaving 16 bases between the germline ends. The CDR3 runs 15 residues. The germline CDR1 and CDR2 sequences are MDHEN and SYDVKM.